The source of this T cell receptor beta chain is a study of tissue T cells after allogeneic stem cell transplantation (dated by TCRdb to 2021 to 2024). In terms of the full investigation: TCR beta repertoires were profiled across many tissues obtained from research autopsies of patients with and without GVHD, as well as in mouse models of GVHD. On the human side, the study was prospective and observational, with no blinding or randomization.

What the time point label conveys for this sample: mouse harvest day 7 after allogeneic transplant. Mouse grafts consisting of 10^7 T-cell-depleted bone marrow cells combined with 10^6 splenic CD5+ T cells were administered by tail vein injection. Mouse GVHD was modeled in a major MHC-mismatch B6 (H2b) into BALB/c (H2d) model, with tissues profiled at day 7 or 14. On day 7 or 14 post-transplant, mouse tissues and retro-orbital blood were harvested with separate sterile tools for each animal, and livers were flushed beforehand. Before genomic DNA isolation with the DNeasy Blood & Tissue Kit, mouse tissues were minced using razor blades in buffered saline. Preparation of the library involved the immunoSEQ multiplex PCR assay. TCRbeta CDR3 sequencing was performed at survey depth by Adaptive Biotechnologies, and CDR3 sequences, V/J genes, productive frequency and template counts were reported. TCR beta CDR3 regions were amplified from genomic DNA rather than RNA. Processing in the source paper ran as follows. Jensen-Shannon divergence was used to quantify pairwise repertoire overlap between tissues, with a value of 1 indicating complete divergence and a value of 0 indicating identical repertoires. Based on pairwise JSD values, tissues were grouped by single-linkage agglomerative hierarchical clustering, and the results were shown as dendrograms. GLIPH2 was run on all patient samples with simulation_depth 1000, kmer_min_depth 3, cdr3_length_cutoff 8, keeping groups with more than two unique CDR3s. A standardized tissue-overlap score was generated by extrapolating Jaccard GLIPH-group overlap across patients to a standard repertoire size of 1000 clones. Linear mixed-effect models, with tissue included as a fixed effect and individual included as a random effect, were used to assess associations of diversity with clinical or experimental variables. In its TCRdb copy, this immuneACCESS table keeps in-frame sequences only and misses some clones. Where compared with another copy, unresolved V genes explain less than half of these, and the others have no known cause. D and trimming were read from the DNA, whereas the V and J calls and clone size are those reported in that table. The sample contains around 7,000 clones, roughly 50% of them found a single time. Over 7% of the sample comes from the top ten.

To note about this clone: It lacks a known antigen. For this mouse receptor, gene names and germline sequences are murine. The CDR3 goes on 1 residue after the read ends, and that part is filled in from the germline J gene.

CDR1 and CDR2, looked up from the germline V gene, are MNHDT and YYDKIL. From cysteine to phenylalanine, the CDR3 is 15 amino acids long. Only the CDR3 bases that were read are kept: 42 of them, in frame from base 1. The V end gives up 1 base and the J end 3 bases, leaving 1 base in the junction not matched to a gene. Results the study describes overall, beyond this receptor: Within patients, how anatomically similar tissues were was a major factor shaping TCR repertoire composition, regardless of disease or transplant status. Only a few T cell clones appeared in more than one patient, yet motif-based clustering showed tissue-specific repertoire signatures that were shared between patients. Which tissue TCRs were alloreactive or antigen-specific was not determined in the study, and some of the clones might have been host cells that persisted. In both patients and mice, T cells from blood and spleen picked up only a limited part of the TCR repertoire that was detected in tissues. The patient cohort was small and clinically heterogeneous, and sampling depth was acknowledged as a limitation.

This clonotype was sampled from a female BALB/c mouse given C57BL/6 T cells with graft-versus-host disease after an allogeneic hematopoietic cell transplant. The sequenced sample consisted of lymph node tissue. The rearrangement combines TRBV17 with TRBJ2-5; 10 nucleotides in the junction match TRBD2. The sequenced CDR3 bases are TGTGCTAGCAGTAGAGTGGGACTGGGGCAAGACACCCAGTAC. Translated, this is CASSRVGLGQDTQY. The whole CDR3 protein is CASSRVGLGQDTQYF.